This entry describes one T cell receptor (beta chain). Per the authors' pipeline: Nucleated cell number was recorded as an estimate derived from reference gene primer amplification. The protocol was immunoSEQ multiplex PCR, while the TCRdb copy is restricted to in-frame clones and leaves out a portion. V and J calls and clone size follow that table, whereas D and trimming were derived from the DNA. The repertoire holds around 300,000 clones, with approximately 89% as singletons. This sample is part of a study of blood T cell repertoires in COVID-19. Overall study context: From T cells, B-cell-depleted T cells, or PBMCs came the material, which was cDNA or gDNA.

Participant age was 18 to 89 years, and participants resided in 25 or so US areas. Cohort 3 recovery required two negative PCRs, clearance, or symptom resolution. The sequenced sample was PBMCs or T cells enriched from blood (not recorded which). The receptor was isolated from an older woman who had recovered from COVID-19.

The CDR3 loop is CASSSPYEQYF. CDR3 in DNA: TGTGCCAGCAGCTCCCCATACGAGCAGTACTTC. The chain employs TRBV7-8 and TRBJ2-7; the D is unclear. Trimming took 4 bases from V and 4 from J, leaving 5 bases between them. CDR1 SGHVS and CDR2 FQNEAQ come from the germline V gene. The CDR3 extends over 11 amino acids.